This T cell receptor (beta chain) originates from a study of blood T cells in healthy people across ages. Trimming removed 4 bases from V and 2 bases from J; junction bases left unmatched: 6. Germline V lookup: CDR1 SGHRS, CDR2 YFSETQ. The CDR3 extends over 14 amino acids. Then a second PCR, running roughly 7 to 12 cycles, was carried out with a sample-barcoded 5' primer and a J-beta primer mix. TCRdb analysed the 5' RACE reads with MiXCR anew, one entry per CDR3 protein. This repertoire shows 650,000 to 800,000 distinct CDR3 sequences, more than 45% found once; its top ten account for 13%. Sequencing was done on a sample of blood. This chain uses TRBV5-1 with TRBJ2-7, with 7 bases identical to TRBD1. This sequence originates from a woman of 80 years or more in good health. This chain's CDR3 is CASSVDRHTYEQYF. CDR3 nucleotides: TGCGCCAGCAGCGTGGACAGGCACACCTACGAGCAGTACTTC.